Sequencing of this TCR beta chain was carried out in a study of blood T cell repertoires in COVID-19. Study-level information: Donors in the United States, Italy and Spain gave samples during acute or convalescent COVID-19. T cells, B-cell-depleted T cells, or PBMCs provided the cDNA or gDNA that served as material.

In the original analysis: Researchers report that nucleated cell counts were estimated from reference gene primer amplification. Assay used: immunoSEQ multiplex PCR; TCRdb lists only in-frame clones, some missing. V and J calls and clone size follow that table, whereas D and trimming were derived from the DNA. The table records roughly 86,000 clones, around three quarters of them present only once. The CDR3 loop spans 16 amino acids. Trimming at V came to 3 bases and at J to 0 bases, leaving 4 bases not matched to a gene. Germline loops: CDR1 SGHAT, CDR2 FQDESV (reference sequence). The V call is TRBV11-1, the J call TRBJ1-2; TRBD1 matches at 10 bases. Sequencing used peripheral blood. The clonotype originates from a man aged 50-60 years who had recovered from COVID-19. CDR3 sequence: CASSFWDRGPNYGYTF. DNA of the CDR3: TGTGCCAGCAGCTTTTGGGACAGGGGTCCTAACTATGGCTACACCTTC.